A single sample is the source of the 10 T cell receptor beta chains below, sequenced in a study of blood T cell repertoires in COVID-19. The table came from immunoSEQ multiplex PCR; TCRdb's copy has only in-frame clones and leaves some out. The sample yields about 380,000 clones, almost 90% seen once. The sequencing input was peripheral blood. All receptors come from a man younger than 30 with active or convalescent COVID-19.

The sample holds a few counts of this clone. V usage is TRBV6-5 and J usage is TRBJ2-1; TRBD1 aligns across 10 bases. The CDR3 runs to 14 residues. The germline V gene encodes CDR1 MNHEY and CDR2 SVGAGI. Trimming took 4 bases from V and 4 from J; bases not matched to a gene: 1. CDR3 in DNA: TGTGCCAGCAGTTCGGGACAGGGGTACAATGAGCAGTTCTTC. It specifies CASSSGQGYNEQFF.

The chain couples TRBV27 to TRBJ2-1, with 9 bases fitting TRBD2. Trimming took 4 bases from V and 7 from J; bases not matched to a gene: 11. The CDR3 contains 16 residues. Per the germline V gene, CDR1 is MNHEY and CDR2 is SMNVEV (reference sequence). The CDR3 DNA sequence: TGTGCCAGCAGTTCCCTGCGGGGGGGGCTAACAAATGAGCAGTTCTTC. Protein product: CASSSLRGGLTNEQFF.

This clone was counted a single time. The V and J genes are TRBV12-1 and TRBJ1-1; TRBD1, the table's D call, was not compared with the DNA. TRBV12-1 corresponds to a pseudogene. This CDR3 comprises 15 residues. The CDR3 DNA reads TGTGCCAGCAGCTACAAAGGACAGTCCTTGACTGAAGCTTTCTTT. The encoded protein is CASSYKGQSLTEAFF.

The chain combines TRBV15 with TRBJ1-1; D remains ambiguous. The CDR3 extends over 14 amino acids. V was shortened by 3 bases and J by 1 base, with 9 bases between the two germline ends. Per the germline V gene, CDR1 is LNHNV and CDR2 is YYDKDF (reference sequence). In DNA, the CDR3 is TGTGCCACCAGCAGCCCCCCCCGGAACACTGAAGCTTTCTTT. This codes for CATSSPPRNTEAFF.

The CDR3 sequence: CASSEDSSNQPQHF. The CDR3 region has the DNA TGTGCCAGCAGCGAGGACAGTAGCAATCAGCCCCAGCATTTT. V and J are TRBV7-9 and TRBJ1-5, with TRBD1 as a possible D gene (6 bases). Per germline, CDR1 SEHNR and CDR2 FQNEAQ (reference sequence). CDR3 length: 14 amino acids. The V and J ends lost 5 bases and 0 bases respectively, with 8 bases between them.

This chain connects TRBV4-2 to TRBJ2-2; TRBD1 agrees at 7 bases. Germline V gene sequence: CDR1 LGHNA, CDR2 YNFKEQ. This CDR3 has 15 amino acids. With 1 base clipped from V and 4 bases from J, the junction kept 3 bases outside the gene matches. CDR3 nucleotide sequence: TGTGCCAGCAGCCAAGCACAGGGGTCCACCGGGGAGCTGTTTTTT. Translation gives CASSQAQGSTGELFF.

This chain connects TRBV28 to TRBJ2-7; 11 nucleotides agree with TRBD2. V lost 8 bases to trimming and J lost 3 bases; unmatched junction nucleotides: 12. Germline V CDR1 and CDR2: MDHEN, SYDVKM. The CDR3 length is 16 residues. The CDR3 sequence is CASELETSGSIYEQYF. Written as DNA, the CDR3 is TGTGCCAGCGAATTAGAAACTAGCGGGAGTATCTACGAGCAGTACTTC.

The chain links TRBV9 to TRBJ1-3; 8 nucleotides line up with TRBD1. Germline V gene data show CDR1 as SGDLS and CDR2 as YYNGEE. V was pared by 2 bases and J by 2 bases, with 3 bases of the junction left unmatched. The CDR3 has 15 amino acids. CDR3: CASSVAGGAGNTIYF. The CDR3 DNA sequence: TGTGCCAGCAGCGTTGCAGGGGGCGCTGGAAACACCATATATTTT. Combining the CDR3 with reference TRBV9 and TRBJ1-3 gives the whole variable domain DSGVTQTPKHLITATGQRVTLRCSPRSGDLSVYWYQQSLDQGLQFLIQYYNGEERAKGNILERFSAQQFPDLHSELNLSSLELGDSALYFCASSVAGGAGNTIYFGEGSWLTVV.

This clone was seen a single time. CDR3 nucleotides: TGTGCCAGCAGTGAAGCACCCGGGCAGGGGGTGGGAAAACTGTTTTTT. Translating it yields CASSEAPGQGVGKLFF. V is TRBV6-1 and J is TRBJ1-4, with 7 bases lining up with TRBD1. The V and J ends lost 0 bases and 10 bases, in that order; junction bases with no gene match: 11. CDR1 and CDR2 (germline): MNHNS, SASEGT. This CDR3 has 16 amino acids.

In nucleotides, the CDR3 is TGTGCCAGCAGCCAGGACGGGACAGCCATGAACACTGAAGCTTTCTTT. The encoded protein is CASSQDGTAMNTEAFF. The chain couples TRBV5-4 to TRBJ1-1, with 7 bases identical to TRBD1. CDR3 length equals 16 residues. The V gene's germline CDR1 is SGHNT and CDR2 YYREEE (reference sequence). V was clipped by 4 bases and J by 0 bases; unmatched bases: 9.